A single T cell receptor beta chain is shown here with its context. Its antigen is still unknown. Profiled with immunoSEQ multiplex PCR; TCRdb holds only in-frame clones, not every one. The sample carries more than 150,000 clones, 70% to 90% recorded once. The data stem from a study of Ad26.COV2.S vaccination and SARS-CoV-2 variants. Study findings and constraints: Reported findings describe substantial breadth in spike-specific CD8+ and CD4+ T cell responses following vaccination. Quantification of TCR breadth and depth may have yielded underestimates of total T cell responses. The study found higher spike-specific TCR breadth in vaccine than placebo recipients.

Trimming pared 4 bases from V and 3 bases from J, leaving 9 bases between. Germline V gene sequence: CDR1 GTSNPN, CDR2 SVGIG (reference sequence). The CDR3 extends over 12 amino acids. V gene TRBV30 combines with J gene TRBJ1-1, with D unclear. The input for sequencing was peripheral blood, taken after recovery from COVID-19. The sequence was collected from a human donor who had recovered from COVID-19. CDR3 amino acids: CAWKQGYTEAFF. The CDR3 DNA follows: TGTGCCTGGAAGCAAGGGTACACTGAAGCTTTCTTT.